This record concerns one TCR beta chain sequence. Clones were read by immunoSEQ multiplex PCR, and TCRdb kept only the in-frame ones, dropping some. The data show around 30,000 clones, approximately 69% seen once. These data originate in a study of STAT5B mutations in CD4+ large granular lymphocyte leukemia. The CDR3 contains 17 residues. From germline, CDR1 is SGDLS and CDR2 YYNGEE. The ends lost 3 bases at V and 4 bases at J; junction bases unmatched: 10. Sequenced input: CD4+ T cells from blood buffy coats. The clonotype comes from a human donor in good health. The chain employs TRBV9 and TRBJ2-2, with 9 bases fitting TRBD1. The CDR3 loop reads CASSGPQGAHGTGELFF. CDR3 in DNA: TGTGCCAGCAGCGGACCACAGGGGGCGCATGGCACCGGGGAGCTGTTTTTT. Supplemented by reference TRBV9 and TRBJ2-2, the full variable domain reads DSGVTQTPKHLITATGQRVTLRCSPRSGDLSVYWYQQSLDQGLQFLIQYYNGEERAKGNILERFSAQQFPDLHSELNLSSLELGDSALYFCASSGPQGAHGTGELFFGEGSRLTVL.